The sequence of this TCR beta chain was determined in a study of Graves' ophthalmopathy and Graves' hyperthyroidism. Study outcomes and limitations: Cross-validated, the 13-signature model showed 87.88%/81.08% sensitivity/specificity, and 80%/75% in the test set.

As to this clonotype: Its antigen is undetermined.

Amplification of TCR beta CDR3 regions used RNA transcripts. The first round was an RT-PCR with HTBI primers, and the second round was a multiplex PCR. TCRdb passed the multiplex PCR reads through MiXCR, listing each CDR3 protein once. The sample shows 350,000 or so distinct CDR3 sequences, 15% to 20% of them seen only once. Patients were left out if they had other autoimmune diseases, uncontrolled infections, pregnancy or lactation. Clinical symptoms, serum thyroxine, TRAb, thyroid ultrasound and orbital computed tomography formed the basis of diagnosis. PBMCs were isolated from an approximately 10 ml sample of fresh peripheral blood. This CDR3 has 13 amino acids. V lost 2 bases and J 7 bases, leaving 14 bases between the germline ends. Per germline, CDR1 DFQATT and CDR2 SNEGSKA (reference sequence).

The rearrangement joins TRBV20-1 to TRBJ2-5; D not certain. The sample was peripheral blood. This clonotype was obtained from an adult man with Graves' ophthalmopathy. CDR3 coding DNA: TGCAGTGCTAGATCCGCCTGGGTTGGGACCCAGTACTTC. Translating it yields CSARSAWVGTQYF.